Listed below are T cell receptor beta chains from one sample, sequenced in a study of T cell changes during pregnancy in multiple sclerosis. Only in-frame clones appear in the TCRdb table, and some are missing; sequencing was by immunoSEQ multiplex PCR. Seen here are some 77,000 clones, about 91% observed once, and the top ten hold approximately 2%. Sequenced material: peripheral blood, taken before pregnancy. The receptors originated from a female donor with multiple sclerosis, enrolled in a pregnancy study. Each CDR3 is given with its conserved first and last residue. D genes are given only for firm matches. A row's size may be missing; if present it is once, few, many or a size class.

.,.,TRBV5-5,TRBJ2-6,CASSLALIRSGANVLTF,TGTGCCAGCAGCTTGGCACTCATCCGCTCTGGGGCCAACGTCCTGACTTTC
.,.,TRBV7-9,TRBJ1-1,CASSFEMNTEAFF,TGTGCCAGCAGCTTCGAGATGAACACTGAAGCTTTCTTT
.,.,TRBV5-8,TRBJ2-6,CASSLISSGANVLTF,TGTGCCAGCAGCTTAATCTCCTCTGGGGCCAACGTCCTGACTTTC
.,.,TRBV5-5,TRBJ1-3,CASSPRGELRSSGNTIYF,TGTGCCAGCAGCCCCAGGGGTGAATTGAGGAGCTCTGGAAACACCATATATTTT
.,.,TRBV6-5,TRBJ1-5,CASSPDTNQPQHF,TGTGCCAGCAGCCCGGACACAAATCAGCCCCAGCATTTT
.,.,TRBV19,TRBJ1-5,CASSIAPGASGQPQHF,TGTGCCAGTAGTATAGCTCCAGGGGCGTCAGGTCAGCCCCAGCATTTT
.,.,TRBV9,TRBJ1-6,CASSVVGREFRGRNLNSPLHF,TGTGCCAGCAGCGTAGTCGGGCGGGAGTTCCGGGGCCGAAATCTTAATTCACCCCTCCACTTT
TRBD1,.,TRBV10-3,TRBJ2-7,CATRQGNLYEQYF,TGTGCCACCCGACAGGGTAACTTATACGAGCAGTACTTC
.,.,TRBV19,TRBJ1-3,CASSPVVTGGNTIYF,TGTGCCAGTAGCCCTGTGGTGACGGGGGGAAACACCATATATTTT
TRBD1,.,TRBV6-1,TRBJ2-1,CASRGGQSGYNEQFF,TGTGCCAGCAGAGGGGGACAGTCCGGATACAATGAGCAGTTCTTC
.,.,TRBV10-2,TRBJ2-1,CASSSADTYNEQFF,TGCGCCAGCAGTAGCGCGGACACCTACAATGAGCAGTTCTTC
.,few,TRBV5-1,TRBJ1-2,CASSLQASNYGYTF,TGCGCCAGCAGCTTACAGGCCTCTAACTATGGCTACACCTTC
.,.,TRBV7-9,TRBJ2-7,CASSLTGSSYEQYF,TGTGCCAGCAGCTTAACAGGGAGCTCCTACGAGCAGTACTTC
.,.,TRBV6-1,TRBJ1-1,CASSNRVGTEAFF,TGTGCCAGCAGTAACAGGGTCGGTACTGAAGCTTTCTTT
TRBD1,.,TRBV7-2,TRBJ2-6,CASSLEGAGAGANVLTF,TGTGCCAGCAGCTTAGAGGGGGCCGGGGCTGGGGCCAACGTCCTGACTTTC
TRBD2,.,TRBV2,TRBJ2-5,CASYRVAGAETQYF,TGTGCCAGCTACCGGGTGGCGGGAGCAGAGACCCAGTACTTC
TRBD1,.,TRBV9,TRBJ1-2,CASSAQGAGYGYTF,TGTGCCAGCAGCGCACAGGGGGCCGGCTATGGCTACACCTTC